Each of the 26 T cell receptor beta chains below was sequenced from the same sample in a study of T-cell memory formation after mild COVID-19. In TCRdb, the 5' RACE reads were re-called with MiXCR into one record per CDR3 protein. In the table there are 400,000 to 500,000 distinct CDR3 sequences, roughly 18% of which are singletons. The sequenced material came from PBMCs or a T cell subset sorted from them (not recorded which). The origin of the receptors is a man aged 18 to 29 who had mild COVID-19 (a few samples of this study predate the infection). Cell type and time point are not known.

The chain carries TRBV10-3 and TRBJ2-3, with 7 bases that match TRBD2. This CDR3 is 18 amino acids long. The V gene end was trimmed by 0 bases and the J gene end by 0 bases; junction bases not matched to a gene: 9. Germline CDR1 reads ENHRY; CDR2 reads SYGVKD. The CDR3 protein is CAISESLRLADSTDTQYF. The CDR3 coding sequence is TGTGCCATCAGTGAGTCCCTTAGACTAGCAGATAGCACAGATACGCAGTATTTT.

The DNA for the CDR3 is TGTGCCAGCAGCCTGACAGGGGCGGATGGCTACACCTTC. Protein product: CASSLTGADGYTF. This sequence joins TRBV7-6 and TRBJ1-2; 8 bases map to TRBD1. CDR3 size: 13 residues. Germline V CDR1 and CDR2: SGHVS, FNYEAQ. V was clipped by 5 bases and J by 6 bases; unmatched bases: 5.

This clonotype has more than one count but fewer than ten. The CDR3 DNA is TGTGCCAGCAGCTTAGCTGCGGCAGATACGCAGTATTTT. Encoded protein: CASSLAAADTQYF. The chain is built from TRBV7-2 and TRBJ2-3; D uncertain. This CDR3 comprises 13 residues. With 0 bases removed from V and 4 bases from J, the gap between germline ends came to 5 bases. The germline gives CDR1 SGHTA, CDR2 FQGNSA.

This clonotype appeared a few times. The V and J genes are TRBV10-3 and TRBJ2-5; 10 bases align to TRBD1. This CDR3 region has 13 residues. V lost 6 bases, J lost 4 bases, and 2 bases stayed unmatched. The germline V gene encodes CDR1 ENHRY and CDR2 SYGVKD. CDR3 loop: CAISRDRGETQYF. The CDR3 DNA follows: TGTGCCATCAGCCGGGACAGGGGAGAGACCCAGTACTTC.

This clonotype was counted only a few times. V and J are TRBV6-5 and TRBJ2-2; D possibly corresponds to TRBD1 (5 bases). Trimming stripped 5 bases from V and 4 bases from J, with 14 bases between. This CDR3 comprises 15 residues. Looked up from germline, CDR1 is MNHEY and CDR2 is SVGAGI. The CDR3, as DNA: TGTGCCAGCAGTAAACAGGAGAGCCCCACCGGGGAGCTGTTTTTT. Amino acid sequence: CASSKQESPTGELFF.

There are a few counts of this clonotype. This chain connects TRBV7-8 to TRBJ1-1; D unresolved. The germline gives CDR1 SGHVS, CDR2 FQNEAQ. The CDR3 runs to 15 residues. Between the trimmed V and J ends, which lost 5 bases and 7 bases, there was a span of 20 bases. CDR3 nucleotide sequence: TGTGCCAGCAGCAACATAGGCAGAGGACTAATTGAAGCTTTCTTT. Its protein is CASSNIGRGLIEAFF.

The genes are TRBV7-2 and TRBJ1-2; the D is unclear. The CDR3 contains 10 residues. The germline gives CDR1 SGHTA, CDR2 FQGNSA. V was clipped by 8 bases and J by 8 bases, with 9 bases between them. CDR3 nucleotide sequence: TGTGCCAGCGGGCGCGACGGCTACACCTTC. This codes for CASGRDGYTF. Based on the CDR3 plus reference TRBV7-2 and TRBJ1-2, the full variable domain is GAGVSQSPSNKVTEKGKDVELRCDPISGHTALYWYRQSLGQGLEFLIYFQGNSAPDKSGLPSDRFSAERTGGSVSTLTIQRTQQEDSAVYLCASGRDGYTFGSGTRLTVV.

In its sample, this clonotype was seen a few times. The chain is built from TRBV4-1 and TRBJ2-5; 8 nucleotides agree with TRBD2. This CDR3 region has 14 residues. Per germline, CDR1 MGHRA and CDR2 YSYEKL. After removal of 4 bases from V and 3 bases from J, the junction contained 4 bases not matched to a gene. The CDR3 sequence is CASSPPGLEETQYF. As DNA, the CDR3 is TGCGCCAGCAGCCCCCCGGGACTAGAAGAGACCCAGTACTTC.

The chain is built from TRBV15 and TRBJ1-5, with D perhaps matching TRBD1 (6 bases). CDR1 and CDR2 from the germline V gene are LNHNV and YYDKDF (reference sequence). V was cut by 5 bases and J by 6 bases, with 14 bases left in between. This CDR3 has 14 amino acids. The CDR3 spells CATSPPGGGQPQHF. As DNA, the CDR3 is TGTGCCACCAGCCCCCCTGGGGGCGGTCAGCCCCAGCATTTT.

Only a few counts were recorded for this clonotype. The rearrangement uses TRBV4-2 and TRBJ1-2; maybe TRBD1 (5 bases). V shed 1 base and J shed 4 bases, with 13 bases lying between them. Germline CDR1 and CDR2: LGHNA and YNFKEQ. The CDR3 totals 15 residues. The CDR3 region has the DNA TGTGCCAGCAGCCAAGGAGAGGGGTCATCCTATGGCTACACCTTC. Amino acids: CASSQGEGSSYGYTF.

The table lists this clonotype with a few counts. The chain employs TRBV7-9 and TRBJ1-5; D is ambiguous. This CDR3 is 11 amino acids long. In germline, CDR1 is SEHNR, CDR2 FQNEAQ (reference sequence). Trimming stripped 8 bases from V and 3 bases from J, with 5 bases between. CDR3 DNA sequence: TGTGCCAGCGGGGACAATCAGCCCCAGCATTTT. Its translation: CASGDNQPQHF.

This clonotype has ten or more counts. The genes are TRBV4-3 and TRBJ1-1, with D maybe TRBD1 (5 bases). There are 13 residues in the CDR3. CDR1 is LGHNA and CDR2 is YSLEER in the germline V gene. The V end lost 1 base, the J end lost 7 bases, and 10 bases lay between the germline ends. The DNA for the CDR3 is TGCGCCAGCAGCCAAGCTCGGGGCTATGAAGCTTTCTTT. Encoded protein: CASSQARGYEAFF.

This CDR3 is CAIFKRGDNTGELFF. The CDR3 nucleotides read TGTGCCATTTTCAAGCGGGGGGACAACACCGGGGAGCTGTTTTTT. The genes are TRBV10-3 and TRBJ2-2; 9 bases are shared with TRBD2. V lost 9 bases, J lost 2 bases, and 7 bases stayed unmatched. CDR1 and CDR2 (germline): ENHRY, SYGVKD. The CDR3 is made up of 15 amino acids.

This clonotype was counted a few times. V usage is TRBV5-1 and J usage is TRBJ2-7, with 7 bases lining up with TRBD2. V gave up 0 bases and J gave up 7 bases; unmatched junction bases: 7. The germline CDR1 and CDR2 sequences are SGHRS and YFSETQ. This CDR3 has 14 amino acids. The CDR3 sequence: CASSLGAGLGEQYV. The CDR3 DNA reads TGCGCCAGCAGCTTGGGAGCGGGGCTAGGGGAGCAGTACGTC.

Ten or more counts support this clonotype. The chain couples TRBV20-1 to TRBJ1-2; maybe TRBD1 (5 bases). V was cut by 1 base and J by 1 base, with 10 bases left in between. The CDR3 runs 14 residues. CDR1 is DFQATT, CDR2 SNEGSKA, per germline (reference sequence). The CDR3 is CSARGGRHNYGYTF. For the CDR3, the DNA is TGCAGTGCTAGAGGGGGCAGGCATAACTATGGCTACACCTTC.

The table lists this clonotype with a few counts. J is TRBJ1-2 and V is TRBV6-2 or TRBV6-3; D may be TRBD1 (5 bases). V lost 0 bases and J lost 0, with 8 bases in between. CDR1 MNHEY and CDR2 SVGEGT come from the germline V gene. This CDR3 is 15 amino acids long. CDR3 sequence reads: CASSYSETANYGYTF. DNA for the CDR3: TGTGCCAGCAGTTACTCCGAGACAGCTAACTATGGCTACACCTTC.

This clonotype was counted between two and nine times. V is TRBV7-9 and J is TRBJ1-1; a weak D match, TRBD1 (5 bases). V dropped 4 bases and J dropped 4 bases, with 10 bases sitting between them. The CDR3 loop spans 13 amino acids. The germline V gene has CDR1 SEHNR and CDR2 FQNEAQ (reference sequence). CDR3 DNA sequence: TGTGCCAGCAGCTGGGACGTTGGCACTGAAGCTTTCTTT. Amino acid sequence: CASSWDVGTEAFF.

This sequence joins TRBV28 and TRBJ2-5, with a weak D call TRBD1 (5 bases). Germline CDR1 and CDR2: MDHEN and SYDVKM. The germline V and J ends were trimmed by 5 bases and 5 bases, with 15 bases remaining between them. This CDR3 spans 14 amino acids. CDR3 loop: CASSIGENKETQYF. In nucleotides, the CDR3 is TGTGCCAGCAGTATAGGGGAAAATAAGGAGACCCAGTACTTC.

CDR3 region: CATSRDRRGPNQPQHF. The CDR3 bases are TGTGCCACCAGCAGAGATCGCAGGGGGCCCAATCAGCCCCAGCATTTT. The rearrangement joins TRBV15 to TRBJ1-5, with 8 bases fitting TRBD1. This CDR3 has 16 amino acids. Germline lookup yields CDR1 LNHNV and CDR2 YYDKDF (reference sequence). V shed 0 bases and J 3 bases; nucleotides not matched to a gene: 4.

This clonotype turned up a few times. This chain links TRBV12-3 or TRBV12-4 with TRBJ2-5; a weak D match, TRBD1 (6 bases). The V gene lost 3 bases and the J gene lost 5 bases, with 10 bases spanning the gap. The CDR3 extends over 13 amino acids. CDR3 nucleotide sequence: TGTGCCAGCAGTTTTACAGGGTTGGAGACCCAGTACTTC. It is translated as CASSFTGLETQYF.

This clonotype was seen a handful of times. This chain links TRBV4-2 with TRBJ2-1, with TRBD1 identical over 12 bases. Per germline, CDR1 LGHNA and CDR2 YNFKEQ. The V gene end was trimmed by 0 bases and the J gene end by 8 bases; junction bases not matched to a gene: 8. The CDR3 is 17 amino acids. CDR3 bases: TGTGCCAGCAGCCAAGAAATCACCGGGACAGGGGGCTATGAGCAGTTCTTC. Translated: CASSQEITGTGGYEQFF.

This clonotype has a count of ten or more. The V gene is TRBV6-1, the J gene TRBJ1-1; the D gene is possibly TRBD1 (5 bases). This CDR3 region has 12 residues. Germline V gives CDR1 MNHNS, CDR2 SASEGT. Trimming took off 3 bases at V and 11 bases at J, with 13 bases between the two ends. The CDR3: CASSEWTREAFF. For the CDR3, the DNA is TGTGCCAGCAGTGAGTGGACACGGGAGGCTTTCTTT.

This clonotype was seen a few times. This chain joins TRBV6-6 and TRBJ2-3, with D tentatively TRBD1 or TRBD2 (6 bases each). The CDR3 is made up of 15 amino acids. CDR1 and CDR2 from the germline V gene are MNHNY and SVGAGI (reference sequence). The ends were cut back, 2 bases at V and 2 bases at J, with 11 bases in the middle. This CDR3 is CASSYGGLATDTQYF. CDR3 nucleotide sequence: TGTGCCAGCAGTTACGGGGGGCTGGCCACAGATACGCAGTATTTT.

This chain joins TRBV7-2 and TRBJ2-2; D gene ambiguous. CDR3 length: 14 residues. Per germline, CDR1 SGHTA and CDR2 FQGNSA. The V end lost 1 base, the J end lost 6 bases, and 9 bases lay between the germline ends. CDR3 bases: TGTGCCAGCAGCTTAGTGAGGAAGGCCGGGGAGCTGTTTTTT. It yields the protein CASSLVRKAGELFF.

This clonotype has just a few counts. The chain employs TRBV30 and TRBJ1-1; D is possibly TRBD1 (5 bases). This CDR3 is 14 amino acids long. Germline CDR1 and CDR2: GTSNPN and SVGIG (reference sequence). V lost 5 bases to trimming and J lost 6 bases, with 19 bases between them. The CDR3 loop reads CAWQSGPVQAEAFF. CDR3 coding DNA: TGTGCCTGGCAATCCGGGCCAGTACAGGCTGAAGCTTTCTTT.

The J gene is TRBJ1-5, the V gene TRBV19; D gene unclear. CDR1 and CDR2 from the germline V gene are LNHDA and SQIVND (reference sequence). Trimming cost V 7 bases and J 0 bases, with 13 bases left between them. The CDR3 has 15 residues. The CDR3 reads CASNVGSYSNQPQHF. As DNA, the CDR3 is TGTGCCAGTAACGTGGGAAGTTATAGCAATCAGCCCCAGCATTTT.